This is a list of T cell receptor beta chains from one sample in a study of cytomegalovirus exposure and HLA in healthy donors. Assay used: immunoSEQ multiplex PCR; TCRdb lists only in-frame clones, some missing. This sample contains some 40,000 clones. The sample consisted of PBMCs. These receptor sequences come from a human donor in good health. CDR3s include the opening cysteine and the closing phenylalanine or tryptophan. A D gene is named only where the DNA matches it firmly.

J | D | V | CDR3 | DNA
TRBJ1-5 | TRBD1 | TRBV30 | CAWSAGTGFPRSNQPQHF | TGTGCCTGGAGTGCCGGGACAGGGTTCCCTAGGAGCAATCAGCCCCAGCATTTT
TRBJ1-4 | TRBD1 | TRBV7-9 | CASSPQGQGGYEKLFF | TGTGCCAGCAGCCCACAAGGACAGGGGGGTTATGAAAAACTGTTTTTT
TRBJ2-1 | TRBD2 | TRBV7-8 | CASSLIAGAYNEQFF | TGTGCCAGCAGCTTAATAGCGGGGGCATACAATGAGCAGTTCTTC
TRBJ2-5 | NA | TRBV5-1 | CASTLQGPETQYF | TGCGCCAGCACCCTCCAGGGGCCGGAGACCCAGTACTTC
TRBJ2-1 | NA | TRBV7-6 | CASSFPSGPGDEQFF | TGTGCCAGCAGCTTTCCTAGCGGCCCAGGGGATGAGCAGTTCTTC
TRBJ2-3 | NA | TRBV11-3 | CASSSPTADTQYF | TGTGCCAGCAGCTCTCCTACAGCAGATACGCAGTATTTT
TRBJ2-7 | TRBD1 | TRBV11-3 | CASSLGTGNYEQYF | TGTGCCAGCAGCTTAGGGACAGGAAACTACGAGCAGTACTTC
TRBJ2-5 | TRBD2 | TRBV5-1 | CASSLTGTSGGKETQYF | TGCGCCAGCAGCCTTACCGGGACTAGCGGGGGGAAAGAGACCCAGTACTTC
TRBJ1-1 | NA | TRBV7-8 | CASSLGARNTEAFF | TGTGCCAGCAGCTTAGGGGCAAGGAACACTGAAGCTTTCTTT
TRBJ1-2 | NA | TRBV29-1 | CSVEVRGVYGYTF | TGCAGCGTTGAAGTCCGGGGTGTCTATGGCTACACCTTC
TRBJ2-7 | NA | TRBV6-1 | CASRALGAGVEQYF | TGTGCCAGCAGAGCCTTGGGGGCGGGGGTCGAGCAGTACTTC
TRBJ2-2 | TRBD1 | TRBV5-4 | CASSLAGGDTGELFF | TGTGCCAGCAGCTTGGCAGGGGGAGACACCGGGGAGCTGTTTTTT
TRBJ1-5 | NA | TRBV6-5 | CASRGSPSQPQHF | TGTGCCAGCCGAGGTTCTCCAAGTCAGCCCCAGCATTTT
TRBJ2-7 | NA | TRBV6-6 | CASSSPETGGYEQYF | TGTGCCAGCAGTTCTCCGGAGACGGGTGGCTACGAGCAGTACTTC
TRBJ1-1 | NA | TRBV5-4 | CASSSDTGDTEAFF | TGTGCCAGCAGCTCGGACACGGGGGACACTGAAGCTTTCTTT
TRBJ1-4 | NA | TRBV7-9 | CASSSSGTNEKLFF | TGTGCCAGCAGCTCGTCCGGAACTAATGAAAAACTGTTTTTT
TRBJ1-4 | TRBD1 | TRBV5-6 | CASSLAKRQGRSEKLFF | TGTGCCAGCAGCTTGGCCAAGAGACAGGGCCGAAGTGAAAAACTGTTTTTT
TRBJ1-6 | NA | TRBV5-1 | CASASRADNSPLHF | TGCGCCAGCGCGTCGAGGGCCGATAATTCACCCCTCCACTTT
TRBJ2-1 | TRBD2 | TRBV5-8 | CASSLLATSSSVEQFF | TGTGCCAGCAGCTTGCTCGCGACTAGCTCCAGCGTTGAGCAGTTCTTC
TRBJ2-7 | NA | TRBV18 | CASSPGLSMAYEQYF | TGTGCCAGCTCACCGGGACTGTCGATGGCCTACGAGCAGTACTTC
TRBJ1-1 | NA | TRBV25-1 | CATVEGTEAFF | TGTGCCACCGTGGAGGGGACTGAAGCTTTCTTT
TRBJ1-4 | NA | TRBV11-2 | CASSLARGRDEKLFF | TGTGCCAGCAGCTTGGCCCGCGGCAGGGATGAAAAACTGTTTTTT
TRBJ2-2 | TRBD1 | TRBV7-9 | CASSLIRRGRFTGELFF | TGTGCCAGCAGCCTCATCCGCAGGGGGCGGTTCACCGGGGAGCTGTTTTTT
TRBJ2-1 | TRBD2 | TRBV5-8 | CASSLAAGGVLGEQFF | TGTGCCAGCAGCTTGGCCGCCGGGGGGGTTCTCGGTGAGCAGTTCTTC
TRBJ2-5 | TRBD2 | TRBV7-9 | CASSPGGGPSAETQYF | TGTGCCAGCAGCCCAGGCGGGGGACCCTCGGCAGAGACCCAGTACTTC
TRBJ2-7 | TRBD1 | TRBV30 | CAWSVGTGGGEQYF | TGTGCCTGGAGTGTAGGGACAGGGGGCGGCGAGCAGTACTTC
TRBJ1-1 | TRBD1 | TRBV6-6 | CASSYSDRGNTEAFF | TGTGCCAGCAGTTACTCGGACAGGGGGAACACTGAAGCTTTCTTT
TRBJ2-3 | TRBD2 | TRBV5-1 | CASSVAGEVTDTQYF | TGCGCCAGCAGCGTTGCGGGGGAGGTCACAGATACGCAGTATTTT
TRBJ1-1 | TRBD1 | TRBV7-9 | CASRQGTENTEAFF | TGTGCCAGCAGACAGGGGACGGAGAACACTGAAGCTTTCTTT
TRBJ2-5 | NA | TRBV5-1 | CASSLDRVGETQYF | TGCGCCAGCAGCTTGGACAGGGTAGGAGAGACCCAGTACTTC
TRBJ1-3 | NA | TRBV19 | CASSIHGGGNSGNTIYF | TGTGCCAGTAGTATACACGGCGGCGGAAACTCTGGAAACACCATATATTTT
TRBJ2-5 | TRBD1 | TRBV5-1 | CASSLEGARETQYF | TGCGCCAGCAGCTTGGAGGGGGCCCGGGAGACCCAGTACTTC
TRBJ2-1 | TRBD1 | TRBV6-5 | CASSRDRGYNEQFF | TGTGCCAGCAGTCGGGACAGGGGCTACAATGAGCAGTTCTTC
TRBJ1-1 | NA | TRBV27 | CASSHTGNTEAFF | TGTGCCAGCAGTCACACAGGGAACACTGAAGCTTTCTTT
TRBJ2-1 | TRBD1 | TRBV30 | CAWSPGTGSNEQFF | TGTGCCTGGAGTCCCGGGACAGGGTCCAATGAGCAGTTCTTC
TRBJ1-5 | NA | TRBV30 | CAWSVGANEQPQHF | TGTGCCTGGAGTGTAGGGGCCAACGAACAGCCCCAGCATTTT
TRBJ1-1 | NA | TRBV29-1 | CSVGTGLNTEAFF | TGCAGCGTTGGTACGGGATTGAACACTGAAGCTTTCTTT
TRBJ2-3 | TRBD2 | TRBV18 | CASSPRLAGAINTDTQYF | TGTGCCAGCTCACCAAGACTAGCGGGGGCTATAAACACAGATACGCAGTATTTT
TRBJ2-7 | TRBD1 | TRBV6-6 | CASSPDRPGEQYF | TGTGCCAGCAGTCCGGACAGGCCCGGTGAGCAGTACTTC
TRBJ1-1 | NA | TRBV9 | CASSVSDRNTEAFF | TGTGCCAGCAGCGTCTCAGACAGGAACACTGAAGCTTTCTTT
TRBJ1-3 | NA | TRBV28 | CASSLVEAAGNTIYF | TGTGCCAGCAGTTTGGTGGAGGCGGCGGGAAACACCATATATTTT
TRBJ2-7 | TRBD1 | TRBV18 | CASSLGPGTAYEQYF | TGTGCCAGCTCACTAGGACCCGGGACAGCTTACGAGCAGTACTTC
TRBJ2-7 | NA | TRBV15 | CATSLGNGGTYEQYF | TGTGCCACCAGCCTGGGGAATGGGGGGACCTACGAGCAGTACTTC
TRBJ2-2 | NA | TRBV10-2 | CATVGLTNTGELFF | TGCGCCACAGTGGGCCTTACGAACACCGGGGAGCTGTTTTTT
TRBJ1-4 | NA | TRBV5-5 | CASSRALRGEKLFF | TGTGCCAGCAGCCGTGCCTTGCGGGGTGAAAAACTGTTTTTT
TRBJ1-1 | TRBD1 | TRBV6-5 | CASSYSPGGTEAFF | TGTGCCAGCAGTTACTCCCCAGGGGGCACTGAAGCTTTCTTT
TRBJ1-2 | NA | TRBV25-1 | CASRSSYGYTF | TGTGCCAGCAGGAGCTCTTATGGCTACACCTTC
TRBJ2-1 | TRBD1 | TRBV29-1 | CSVDRGRNEQFF | TGCAGCGTTGACAGGGGGCGGAATGAGCAGTTCTTC
TRBJ1-2 | NA | TRBV18 | CASSPPLIRGNGGYTF | TGTGCCAGCTCACCACCCTTGATAAGGGGGAATGGTGGCTACACCTTC
TRBJ1-2 | NA | TRBV5-6 | CASSLSGGNYGYTF | TGTGCCAGCAGCTTATCAGGTGGCAACTATGGCTACACCTTC
TRBJ2-7 | TRBD1 | TRBV10-1 | CASSKGQGRSYEQYF | TGCGCCAGCAGCAAGGGACAGGGGAGGTCCTACGAGCAGTACTTC
TRBJ1-2 | TRBD1 | TRBV29-1 | CSVYTGTGYGYTF | TGCAGCGTCTACACCGGGACAGGATACGGCTACACCTTC
TRBJ1-1 | NA | TRBV5-6 | CASSLGGRNTEAFF | TGTGCCAGCAGCTTGGGAGGGAGGAACACTGAAGCTTTCTTT
TRBJ1-5 | NA | TRBV2 | CASSEGPGGQPQHF | TGTGCCAGCAGTGAAGGGCCCGGCGGACAGCCCCAGCATTTT